This T cell receptor beta chain was identified in a study of lymphopenia after photon versus proton radiotherapy. The data were produced by immunoSEQ multiplex PCR, yet TCRdb's version contains in-frame clones alone and is incomplete. In the table there are roughly 40,000 clones, about 83% of which are singletons. This CDR3 is 14 amino acids long. Between the trimmed V and J ends, which lost 6 bases and 0 bases, there was a span of 9 bases. Looked up from germline, CDR1 is MNHEY and CDR2 is SMNVEV (reference sequence). The sequences come from peripheral blood, collected from a patient treated with proton-based radiotherapy. The chain employs TRBV27 and TRBJ1-5; no definite D call. The clonotype originates from a woman aged 70 to 79 with pancreatic cancer. This CDR3 is CASSRTDSNQPQHF. Written as DNA, the CDR3 is TGTGCCAGCAGCCGGACGGATAGCAATCAGCCCCAGCATTTT.